Below are 11 T cell receptor beta chains sequenced from a single sample in a study of blood T cell repertoires in COVID-19. Clones were read by immunoSEQ multiplex PCR, and TCRdb kept only the in-frame ones, dropping some. The table has roughly 35,000 clones, 93% seen once. Sequences were obtained from peripheral blood. The receptors were gathered from a human donor in a cohort sampled during active COVID-19.

This rearrangement joins TRBV11-2 to TRBJ1-6; no clear D gene. CDR3 length: 14 residues. V was shortened by 3 bases and J by 7 bases, with 10 bases between the two germline ends. Germline-derived CDR1 and CDR2 are SGHAT and FQNNGV. The DNA of the CDR3 is TGTGCCAGCAGCTTCTCAGGCACGAATTCACCCCTCCACTTT. Amino acid sequence: CASSFSGTNSPLHF.

The genes are TRBV2 and TRBJ2-5; possibly TRBD2 for D (5 bases). V was cut by 4 bases and J by 1 base, with 13 bases left in between. The germline gives CDR1 SNHLY, CDR2 FYNNEI. The CDR3 length is 15 residues. This CDR3 reads CASSVPGEGQETQYF. Here the CDR3 DNA reads TGTGCCAGCAGTGTCCCAGGCGAGGGCCAAGAGACCCAGTACTTC.

The rearrangement uses TRBV28 and TRBJ2-7; 7 bases agree with TRBD1. Losses at the gene ends were 5 bases for V and 4 bases for J; bases not matched to a gene: 5. The germline CDR1 and CDR2 sequences are MDHEN and SYDVKM. The CDR3 consists of 13 residues. The CDR3 is CASSTGQSYEQYF. The DNA for the CDR3 is TGTGCCAGCAGTACGGGACAGAGTTACGAGCAGTACTTC.

The rearrangement links TRBV5-4 to TRBJ2-7, with 7 bases that match TRBD1. From germline, CDR1 is SGHNT and CDR2 YYREEE (reference sequence). The CDR3 extends over 13 amino acids. V gave up 5 bases and J gave up 1 base; unmatched junction bases: 3. CDR3 coding DNA: TGTGCCAGCAGGGTACAGGGGTCCTACGAGCAGTACTTC. It translates to CASRVQGSYEQYF.

CDR3 loop: CASSYGTDGYTF. CDR3 in DNA: TGTGCCAGCAGTTACGGTACAGATGGCTACACCTTC. V is TRBV6-5 and J is TRBJ1-2; no definite D call. The germline gives CDR1 MNHEY, CDR2 SVGAGI. This CDR3 spans 12 amino acids. The germline V and J ends were trimmed by 2 bases and 6 bases, with 7 bases remaining between them.

The chain links TRBV4-1 to TRBJ2-1; D remains ambiguous. V was trimmed by 1 base and J by 3 bases, leaving 4 bases between them. Germline V lookup: CDR1 MGHRA, CDR2 YSYEKL. The CDR3 is 13 residues long. The DNA of the CDR3 is TGCGCCAGCAGCCAAGCTGTCTACAATGAGCAGTTCTTC. This encodes CASSQAVYNEQFF.

J is TRBJ2-1 and V is TRBV2; 11 nucleotides align to TRBD2. V was clipped by 5 bases and J by 2 bases; unmatched bases: 8. Germline V gene data show CDR1 as SNHLY and CDR2 as FYNNEI. The CDR3 contains 17 residues. CDR3 nucleotide sequence: TGTGCCAGCAGTCCTTCTATAGCGGGGGGGGCCTACAATGAGCAGTTCTTC. As protein: CASSPSIAGGAYNEQFF.

The V gene is TRBV5-4, the J gene TRBJ1-2; TRBD1 is a possible D gene (5 bases). Trimming removed 0 bases from V and 2 bases from J, with 8 bases in between. CDR3 length: 14 amino acids. Germline-derived CDR1 and CDR2 are SGHNT and YYREEE (reference sequence). CDR3 loop: CASSLGQGNYGYTF. CDR3 sequence (DNA): TGTGCCAGCAGCTTGGGGCAGGGCAACTATGGCTACACCTTC.

This chain connects TRBV4-2 to TRBJ2-1; 11 bases map to TRBD2. With V trimmed by 4 bases and J by 7 bases, 6 bases remained unmatched. This CDR3 has 15 residues. Germline CDR1 is LGHNA and CDR2 is YNFKEQ. CDR3 nucleotide sequence: TGTGCCAGCAGCCCGTTAGCGGGAGGGGGGAATGAGCAGTTCTTC. Amino acids: CASSPLAGGGNEQFF.

CDR3 nucleotides: TGTGCCAGCAGTGTCAGACAGGGAGTATACCAGCCCCAGCATTTT. It codes for CASSVRQGVYQPQHF. The J gene is TRBJ1-5, the V gene TRBV2, with 7 bases aligning to TRBD1. Germline V CDR1 and CDR2: SNHLY, FYNNEI. Germline trimming cut 4 bases from V and 7 bases from J; bases unmatched to any gene: 10. The CDR3 spans 15 residues.

Turning to this clone: A read error may account for a junction end that differs from germline. The chain couples TRBV12-5 to TRBJ1-1; D call uncertain. The CDR3 totals 13 residues. Looked up from germline, CDR1 is LGHNT and CDR2 is FRNRAP. The CDR3 DNA is TGTGCTAGTGGGGTCGAGGGTATCGCTGAAACTTTCTTT. Translating gives CASGVEGIAETFF.